This TCR beta chain was sequenced during a study of blood T cell repertoires in COVID-19. CDR3 length: 12 residues. Germline CDR1 and CDR2: KGHDR and SFDVKD. J lost 5 bases, V lost 9 bases, and 4 bases had no gene match. TCRdb's copy holds only in-frame clones and misses some; the assay was immunoSEQ multiplex PCR. Among over 200,000 clones listed, around 80% were seen once. V and J are TRBV24-1 and TRBJ2-5, with 8 bases aligning to TRBD1. The specimen sequenced was peripheral blood. The source of this sequence is an older man with acute or convalescent COVID-19. The CDR3, as DNA: TGTGCCACCCAGGGGGCAGGGGAGACCCAGTACTTC. Encoded protein: CATQGAGETQYF.